This TCR beta chain came from a study of T cell changes during pregnancy in multiple sclerosis. Some clones are missing from TCRdb's copy, which holds only in-frame ones; the method was immunoSEQ multiplex PCR. The sample shows approximately 100,000 clones, roughly nine tenths of them seen only once. The table lists this clone with a count of one. Germline loops: CDR1 LGHNA, CDR2 YNFKEQ. Trimming removed 0 bases from V and 7 bases from J; junction bases left unmatched: 11. This CDR3 has 17 amino acids. The origin of this receptor is a female donor with multiple sclerosis, enrolled in a pregnancy study. The V call is TRBV4-2, the J call TRBJ1-4; 7 bases are a match to TRBD1. The sample was peripheral blood, taken after pregnancy. The DNA of the CDR3 is TGTGCCAGCAGCCAAGAAATCATCAGGGGGGTGAGTGAAAAACTGTTTTTT. It yields the protein CASSQEIIRGVSEKLFF.